This T cell receptor (beta chain) was sequenced for a study of OX40 agonist ivuxolimab in advanced cancers. Overall study findings and caveats: Low normalized T-cell clonal expansion was additionally recorded for some nonresponders.

V was trimmed by 4 bases and J by 2 bases, leaving 16 bases between them. From germline, CDR1 is SGDLS and CDR2 YYNGEE. CDR3 size: 15 residues. Using immunoSEQ multiplex PCR, the repertoire was profiled, and TCRdb retains in-frame clones only, with some absent. The data show over 10,000 clones, with roughly 90% seen just once and roughly 73% held by the top ten. With regard to this clone: What it recognizes is unknown.

This clonotype was obtained from an adult with an advanced solid tumor such as melanoma, head and neck, liver or kidney cancer. The material was CD4+ or CD8+ T cells sorted from blood, obtained in a trial of the OX40 agonist ivuxolimab. The chain is built from TRBV9 and TRBJ2-7; perhaps TRBD1 as D (6 bases). CDR3 coding DNA: TGTGCCAGCAGCCTGGGGGCAGGGATCCCCTACGAGCAGTACTTC. This encodes CASSLGAGIPYEQYF.